Below, 28 T cell receptor beta chains from the same sample are listed, as sequenced in a study of T-cell memory formation after mild COVID-19. Each CDR3 protein gets one entry after TCRdb re-called the 5' RACE reads with MiXCR. The data hold around 210,000 distinct CDR3 sequences, with roughly 10% observed a single time. Material: PBMCs or a T cell subset sorted from them (not recorded which). The receptor set was obtained from a man in his late teens or twenties who had mild COVID-19 (a few samples of this study predate the infection). Cell type and time point are not known.

This clonotype appeared a few times. The chain employs TRBV12-3 or TRBV12-4 and TRBJ1-6; D is uncertain. V lost 6 bases and J lost 6, with 9 bases in between. The CDR3 extends over 13 amino acids. The CDR3 DNA reads as TGTGCCAGCAGCCCCCAGGTTAATTCACCCCTCCACTTT. This encodes CASSPQVNSPLHF.

This clonotype was seen ten or more times. V gene TRBV24-1 combines with J gene TRBJ2-5; TRBD1 agrees at 7 bases. V was clipped by 9 bases and J by 4 bases; unmatched bases: 16. The CDR3 totals 16 residues. From germline, CDR1 is KGHDR and CDR2 SFDVKD. In nucleotides, the CDR3 is TGTGCCACCTCCAGATCCGGGACAGCCAAAGGAGAGACCCAGTACTTC. It specifies CATSRSGTAKGETQYF.

This clonotype has just a few counts. The rearrangement uses TRBV5-1 and TRBJ1-5; D may be TRBD1 (5 bases). Trimming took off 1 base at V and 11 bases at J, with 19 bases between the two ends. There are 15 residues in the CDR3. CDR1 and CDR2 from the germline V gene are SGHRS and YFSETQ. CDR3 nucleotide sequence: TGCGCCAGCAGCTTGCGCCCGGGACCTGCCACAGCCCAGCATTTT. It is translated as CASSLRPGPATAQHF.

CDR3 DNA sequence: TGTGCCAGCAGTTACAGGCAGGACAGGGGGCTGGTAGGCTACACCTTC. Its translation: CASSYRQDRGLVGYTF. The rearrangement links TRBV6-6 to TRBJ1-2; 11 bases map to TRBD1. Trimming at V came to 2 bases and at J to 8 bases, leaving 10 bases not matched to a gene. Germline V CDR1 and CDR2: MNHNY, SVGAGI (reference sequence). The CDR3 runs 16 residues.

This clonotype occurred a few times. The CDR3 loop is CASSLGAPDTQYF. The CDR3 coding sequence is TGTGCCAGCAGCTTAGGGGCCCCAGATACGCAGTATTTT. The J gene is TRBJ2-3, the V gene TRBV7-2, with unresolved D. The CDR3 sequence is 13 residues long. The V end was cut by 1 base, the J end by 4 bases, with 6 bases between. The V gene's germline CDR1 is SGHTA and CDR2 FQGNSA. The whole variable domain, remainder taken from reference TRBV7-2 and TRBJ2-3, is GAGVSQSPSNKVTEKGKDVELRCDPISGHTALYWYRQSLGQGLEFLIYFQGNSAPDKSGLPSDRFSAERTGGSVSTLTIQRTQQEDSAVYLCASSLGAPDTQYFGPGTRLTVL.

The V and J genes are TRBV7-6 and TRBJ2-1, with 7 bases lining up with TRBD1. With V trimmed by 2 bases and J by 6 bases, 7 bases remained unmatched. The CDR3 covers 15 residues. Germline values: CDR1 SGHVS, CDR2 FNYEAQ. CDR3 in DNA: TGTGCCAGCAGCTTACCGACAGGGAAATTCAATGAGCAGTTCTTC. It translates to CASSLPTGKFNEQFF.

The V call is TRBV12-5, the J call TRBJ2-3, with TRBD2 matching over 13 bases. The CDR3 has 16 residues. Germline lookup yields CDR1 LGHNT and CDR2 FRNRAP. With V trimmed by 5 bases and J by 6 bases, 8 bases remained unmatched. The CDR3: CASGPGTSGVVDTQYF. The CDR3 DNA sequence: TGTGCTAGTGGTCCCGGGACTAGCGGGGTTGTCGATACGCAGTATTTT.

This chain joins TRBV19 and TRBJ2-7; 7 bases fit TRBD1. The V and J ends lost 5 bases and 4 bases, in that order; junction bases with no gene match: 11. This CDR3 has 15 amino acids. Germline CDR1 LNHDA, CDR2 SQIVND (reference sequence). The CDR3 loop is CASSPRDREPYEQYV. The CDR3 DNA reads as TGTGCCAGTAGTCCCCGGGACAGAGAGCCTTACGAGCAGTACGTC.

This clonotype turned up a few times. The chain has TRBV12-3 or TRBV12-4 and TRBJ1-4; no firm D call. Between the trimmed V and J ends, which lost 3 bases and 8 bases, there was a span of 7 bases. The CDR3 spans 12 residues. The CDR3 DNA sequence: TGTGCCAGCAGTTTGTTCCGCGAAAAACTGTTTTTT. Protein product: CASSLFREKLFF.

This clonotype appeared a few times. V and J are TRBV7-2 and TRBJ1-1; the D gene is possibly TRBD1 (6 bases). The CDR3 runs to 14 residues. Trimming left V 4 bases short and J 1 base short, with 10 bases between. Germline loops: CDR1 SGHTA, CDR2 FQGNSA. Here the CDR3 DNA reads TGTGCCAGCAGCTCCGGAGGGGGGAACACTGAAGCTTTCTTT. Encoded protein: CASSSGGGNTEAFF.

This clonotype showed up many times. The V call is TRBV25-1, the J call TRBJ2-3, with D uncertain. The germline V gene has CDR1 MGHDK and CDR2 SYGVNS. The CDR3 consists of 13 residues. Trimming cost V 4 bases and J 3 bases, with 8 bases left between them. The chain's CDR3 is CASSGTATDTQYF. The DNA of the CDR3 is TGTGCCAGCAGTGGAACAGCTACAGATACGCAGTATTTT. The full variable domain, rest sourced from reference TRBV25-1 and TRBJ2-3, is EADIYQTPRYLVIGTGKKITLECSQTMGHDKMYWYQQDPGMELHLIHYSYGVNSTEKGDLSSESTVSRIRTEHFPLTLESARPSHTSQYLCASSGTATDTQYFGPGTRLTVL.

This clonotype came up many times. This chain links TRBV2 with TRBJ1-1, with a tentative D call TRBD1 (5 bases). Germline-derived CDR1 and CDR2 are SNHLY and FYNNEI. V dropped 4 bases and J dropped 11 bases, with 14 bases sitting between them. The CDR3 extends over 12 amino acids. The CDR3 loop is CASSGLGVQAFF. The DNA of the CDR3 is TGTGCCAGCAGTGGGTTGGGGGTTCAGGCTTTCTTT.

This clonotype is a singleton in its sample. This rearrangement joins TRBV12-3 or TRBV12-4 to TRBJ1-2; D gene unclear. CDR3 length equals 13 residues. Trimming shortened V by 5 bases and J by 4 bases, and 11 bases separated the two germline ends. CDR3 sequence: CASSPSGSYGYTF. Here the CDR3 DNA reads TGTGCCAGCAGTCCCTCAGGATCCTATGGCTACACCTTC.

This clonotype was observed a few times. The chain combines TRBV10-3 with TRBJ2-3, with 9 bases lining up with TRBD1. The germline V gene encodes CDR1 ENHRY and CDR2 SYGVKD. The CDR3 spans 17 residues. V trimming: 6 bases; J trimming: 0 bases; junction bases outside the gene matches: 10. The DNA of the CDR3 is TGTGCCATCAGGCCGGGACAGGGCTTAGGGAGCACAGATACGCAGTATTTT. It encodes CAIRPGQGLGSTDTQYF.

This clonotype was observed at least ten times. This sequence joins TRBV4-2 and TRBJ2-7; D is perhaps TRBD1 (7 bases). This CDR3 has 14 amino acids. V was pared by 4 bases and J by 5 bases, with 15 bases between. The V gene's germline CDR1 is LGHNA and CDR2 YNFKEQ. CDR3 sequence: CASSPRGVGDEQYF. The DNA for the CDR3 is TGTGCCAGCAGCCCCAGGGGGGTGGGCGACGAGCAGTACTTC.

This clonotype came up a few times. J is TRBJ2-3 and V is TRBV5-1, with unresolved D. The germline gives CDR1 SGHRS, CDR2 YFSETQ. The CDR3 loop spans 12 amino acids. V lost 5 bases and J 5 bases, leaving 9 bases between the germline ends. The CDR3 DNA is TGCGCCAGCAGTATGTCCGAAGATACGCAGTATTTT. Translated, it gives CASSMSEDTQYF.

This clonotype was counted at least ten times. A read error may produce the germline difference seen at one junction end. This chain connects TRBV5-1 to TRBJ1-1, with D hard to call. Germline V lookup: CDR1 SGHRS, CDR2 YFSETQ. The CDR3 runs 13 residues. This chain's CDR3 is CASSQRPGDDFKF. The CDR3 region has the DNA TGCGCCAGCAGCCAGAGGCCTGGAGACGACTTTAAGTTT.

This clonotype was found a few times. The genes are TRBV11-2 and TRBJ2-7, with D unclear. V was clipped by 2 bases and J by 0 bases, with 11 bases between them. The CDR3 spans 15 residues. Germline loops: CDR1 SGHAT, CDR2 FQNNGV. The CDR3 coding sequence is TGTGCCAGCAGCTTACGGCCTGCCAGCTCCTACGAGCAGTACGTC. It is translated as CASSLRPASSYEQYV.

This clonotype was seen a few times. The chain links TRBV6-5 to TRBJ2-5; possibly TRBD1 for D (6 bases). Trimming removed 0 bases at V and 2 bases at J, with 7 bases between. Germline CDR1 is MNHEY and CDR2 is SVGAGI. The CDR3 runs to 14 residues. CDR3 bases: TGTGCCAGCAGTTACTCGGACAGACAAGAGACCCAGTACTTC. As protein: CASSYSDRQETQYF.

V gene TRBV6-5 combines with J gene TRBJ1-2, with a possible D match to TRBD1 (6 bases). Per germline, CDR1 MNHEY and CDR2 SVGAGI. The CDR3 has 14 residues. With 1 base removed from V and 5 bases from J, the gap between germline ends came to 11 bases. The CDR3 sequence: CASSYLGQSYGYTF. The DNA of the CDR3 is TGTGCCAGCAGTTACTTAGGACAGAGTTATGGCTACACCTTC.

The chain is built from TRBV10-3 and TRBJ1-1, with D maybe TRBD1 (6 bases). V lost 6 bases, J lost 1 base, and 12 bases lay in between. Germline V CDR1 and CDR2: ENHRY, SYGVKD. This CDR3 is built from 14 residues. CDR3 region: CAIRPGQPNTEAFF. CDR3 sequence (DNA): TGTGCCATCAGACCGGGACAACCGAACACTGAAGCTTTCTTT.

The chain combines TRBV6-5 with TRBJ1-1; 9 bases are a match to TRBD1. Germline CDR1 reads MNHEY; CDR2 reads SVGAGI. CDR3 length: 16 amino acids. V shed 5 bases, J shed 5 bases, and the junction held 12 bases outside the gene matches. DNA of the CDR3: TGTGCCAGCAGTGTACGGACAGGGGTGAGAGTTACTGAAGCTTTCTTT. It encodes CASSVRTGVRVTEAFF.

The CDR3 DNA reads as TGTGCCAGCAGTTTACCAGGGATCGGGGAGCTGTTTTTT. Protein product: CASSLPGIGELFF. The chain couples TRBV12-3 or TRBV12-4 to TRBJ2-2; possible D gene TRBD1, 5 bases. Trimming cost V 2 bases and J 7 bases, with 8 bases left between them. This CDR3 has 13 amino acids.

This clonotype was observed a handful of times. The J gene is TRBJ1-4, the V gene TRBV25-1; no clear D gene. Trimming took 3 bases from V and 8 from J, leaving 22 bases between them. This CDR3 contains 17 residues. From germline, CDR1 is MGHDK and CDR2 SYGVNS. Here the CDR3 reads CASSDIPPTAKGEKLFF. In DNA, the CDR3 is TGTGCCAGCAGTGATATCCCCCCCACAGCGAAAGGGGAAAAACTGTTTTTT.

This clonotype was seen a few times. The chain is built from TRBV7-2 and TRBJ1-6, with TRBD1 identical over 7 bases. J lost 4 bases, V lost 5 bases, and 11 bases had no gene match. This CDR3 has 17 amino acids. Germline CDR1 SGHTA, CDR2 FQGNSA. The CDR3 DNA sequence: TGTGCCAGCAGCCTCCGAGAGGGGGCACATTATAATTCACCCCTCCACTTT. It yields the protein CASSLREGAHYNSPLHF.

This chain links TRBV12-3 or TRBV12-4 with TRBJ2-1; D gene unclear. The length of the CDR3 is 14 residues. V lost 6 bases and J lost 8, with 17 bases in between. The CDR3 is CASSLSTGLDEQFF. The DNA of the CDR3 is TGTGCCAGCAGCCTCAGTACCGGTCTCGATGAGCAGTTCTTC.

There are a few counts of this clonotype. The gene calls are TRBV18 and TRBJ2-2; 7 positions match TRBD2. Germline CDR1 is KGHSH and CDR2 is LQKENI. The length of the CDR3 is 16 residues. J lost 1 base, V lost 3 bases, and 5 bases had no gene match. The CDR3 nucleotides are TGTGCCAGCTCACCCCAGAGCGGGGAGAACACCGGGGAGCTGTTTTTT. Protein sequence: CASSPQSGENTGELFF.

This clonotype was seen a handful of times. V usage is TRBV29-1 and J usage is TRBJ1-1; D gene unclear. V lost 4 bases to trimming and J lost 0 bases, with 15 bases between them. There are 15 residues in the CDR3. From germline, CDR1 is SQVTM and CDR2 ANQGSEA. In nucleotides, the CDR3 is TGCAGCGTTGGGGCAGGCTGGGCTATGAACACTGAAGCTTTCTTT. As protein: CSVGAGWAMNTEAFF.